Given below is one TCR beta chain in context. Clones were read by immunoSEQ multiplex PCR, and TCRdb kept only the in-frame ones, dropping some. The sample lists about 200,000 clones; 70% to 85% were seen once. This sample was included in a study of blood T cell repertoires in COVID-19. Study summary: Researchers got acute and convalescent COVID-19 samples from the United States, Italy and Spain.

CDR1 and CDR2 (germline): SGHNT, YYREEE (reference sequence). This CDR3 comprises 15 residues. Germline trimming cut 0 bases from V and 7 bases from J; bases unmatched to any gene: 4. The sample comprised peripheral blood. The chain uses TRBV5-4 and TRBJ2-1; 10 bases fit TRBD2. This clonotype originated in a human donor in a cohort sampled during active COVID-19. CDR3 protein: CASSLVGTSANEQFF. The CDR3 DNA follows: TGTGCCAGCAGCTTGGTTGGGACTAGCGCTAATGAGCAGTTCTTC.